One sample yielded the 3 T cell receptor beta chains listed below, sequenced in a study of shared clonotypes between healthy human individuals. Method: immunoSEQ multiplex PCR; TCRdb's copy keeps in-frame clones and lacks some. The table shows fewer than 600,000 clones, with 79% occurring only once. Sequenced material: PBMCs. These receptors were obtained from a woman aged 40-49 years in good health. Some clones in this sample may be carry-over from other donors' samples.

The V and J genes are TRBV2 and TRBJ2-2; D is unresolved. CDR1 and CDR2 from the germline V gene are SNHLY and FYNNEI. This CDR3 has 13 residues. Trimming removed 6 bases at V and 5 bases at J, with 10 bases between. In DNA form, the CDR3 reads TGTGCCAGCAGAGAATACGAGACCGGGGAGCTGTTTTTT. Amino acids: CASREYETGELFF.

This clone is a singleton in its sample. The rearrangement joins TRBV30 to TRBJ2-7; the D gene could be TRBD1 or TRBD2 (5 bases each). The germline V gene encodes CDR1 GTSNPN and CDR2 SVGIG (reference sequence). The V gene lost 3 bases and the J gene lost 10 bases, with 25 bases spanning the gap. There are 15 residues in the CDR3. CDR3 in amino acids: CAWSGWGTIATRQYF. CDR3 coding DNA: TGTGCCTGGAGCGGATGGGGGACCATAGCTACGAGACAGTACTTC.

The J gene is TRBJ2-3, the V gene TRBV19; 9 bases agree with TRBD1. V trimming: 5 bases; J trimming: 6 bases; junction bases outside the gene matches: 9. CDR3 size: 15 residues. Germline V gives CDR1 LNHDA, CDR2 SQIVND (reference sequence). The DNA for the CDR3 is TGTGCCAGTAGTGATGGGACAGGGAATTGGGATACGCAGTATTTT. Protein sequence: CASSDGTGNWDTQYF.